This is a list of T cell receptor beta chains from one sample in a study of blood T cell repertoires in COVID-19. Libraries were prepared by immunoSEQ multiplex PCR; TCRdb keeps only in-frame clonotypes and omits some of them. The table shows about 410,000 clones, with about nine tenths occurring only once. The source material was peripheral blood. These receptors came from a woman in her twenties or thirties with active or convalescent COVID-19. The CDR3 runs from the conserved cysteine through the conserved F or W. A D gene is named only where the DNA matches it firmly. Expanded clones are given a class, and other clones once, few, many or no size at all.

j_call: TRBJ1-4; d_call: TRBD1; clone_size: few; v_call: TRBV19; cdr3_nt: TGTGCCAGTAGTATAGGACAGGGGGCGACAACTAATGAAAAACTGTTTTTT; cdr3_aa: CASSIGQGATTNEKLFF
j_call: TRBJ1-5; d_call: TRBD1; clone_size: once; v_call: TRBV5-1; cdr3_nt: TGCGCCAGCAGCGACGGGACAGGAAATCAGCCCCAGCATTTT; cdr3_aa: CASSDGTGNQPQHF
j_call: TRBJ1-3; d_call: .; clone_size: .; v_call: TRBV14; cdr3_nt: TGTGCCAGCAGCCAGGACAAGCGCTTCTCTGGAAACACCATATATTTT; cdr3_aa: CASSQDKRFSGNTIYF
j_call: TRBJ1-1; d_call: .; clone_size: few; v_call: TRBV11-3; cdr3_nt: TGTGCCAGCAGCTCAGTGGAACAGGGCCGGGGTTCTGAAGCTTTCTTT; cdr3_aa: CASSSVEQGRGSEAFF
j_call: TRBJ2-5; d_call: .; clone_size: .; v_call: TRBV15; cdr3_nt: TGTGCCACCAGCAGAGGAGGGGGAGCTCTCCAAGAGACCCAGTACTTC; cdr3_aa: CATSRGGGALQETQYF
j_call: TRBJ2-1; d_call: .; clone_size: few; v_call: TRBV11-2; cdr3_nt: TGTGCCAGCAGCTTAGATACTAGCCTTCGTGAGCAGTTCTTC; cdr3_aa: CASSLDTSLREQFF
j_call: TRBJ1-2; d_call: TRBD1; clone_size: .; v_call: TRBV5-6; cdr3_nt: TGTGCCAGCAGCTTGCAGGGGGTGGGAGGCTACACCTTC; cdr3_aa: CASSLQGVGGYTF
j_call: TRBJ1-2; d_call: TRBD1; clone_size: .; v_call: TRBV4-1; cdr3_nt: TGCGCCAGCAGCCAGGGACAGGACCATGGCTACACCTTC; cdr3_aa: CASSQGQDHGYTF
j_call: TRBJ2-3; d_call: .; clone_size: .; v_call: TRBV4-1; cdr3_nt: TGCGCCAGCAGCCAAGGAACAGGAAGCACAGATACGCAGTATTTT; cdr3_aa: CASSQGTGSTDTQYF
j_call: TRBJ1-5; d_call: .; clone_size: .; v_call: TRBV19; cdr3_nt: TGTGCCAGTATTGGGGCGCGTGGCAATCAGCCCCAGCATTTT; cdr3_aa: CASIGARGNQPQHF
j_call: TRBJ1-2; d_call: TRBD1; clone_size: .; v_call: TRBV2; cdr3_nt: TGTGCCAGCAGGAACCTTACCGACAGGGGGCACATCTATGGCTACACCTTC; cdr3_aa: CASRNLTDRGHIYGYTF
j_call: TRBJ1-2; d_call: .; clone_size: .; v_call: TRBV7-9; cdr3_nt: TGTGCCAGCAGCTTACAGGGCGGCTATGGCTACACCTTC; cdr3_aa: CASSLQGGYGYTF
j_call: TRBJ1-1; d_call: .; clone_size: once; v_call: TRBV14; cdr3_nt: TGTGCCAGCAGCCAAGATTATAACACTGAAGCTTTCTTT; cdr3_aa: CASSQDYNTEAFF
j_call: TRBJ1-3; d_call: TRBD1; clone_size: once; v_call: TRBV9; cdr3_nt: TGTGCCAGCAGCCCAATAGGGACAGGGACTGGAAACACCATATATTTT; cdr3_aa: CASSPIGTGTGNTIYF
j_call: TRBJ2-5; d_call: .; clone_size: few; v_call: TRBV5-1; cdr3_nt: TGCGCCAGCAGCTTGGCCGCGTTAGGACAGCGCCAAGAGACCCAGTACTTC; cdr3_aa: CASSLAALGQRQETQYF
j_call: TRBJ2-1; d_call: .; clone_size: .; v_call: TRBV29-1; cdr3_nt: TGCAGCGCGAGAGAAGCCTACAATGAGCAGTTCTTC; cdr3_aa: CSAREAYNEQFF
j_call: TRBJ2-5; d_call: TRBD2; clone_size: .; v_call: TRBV5-4; cdr3_nt: TGTGCCAGCAGCTTGTACGGACCTAGCGGGGGGGAGACCCAGTACTTC; cdr3_aa: CASSLYGPSGGETQYF
j_call: TRBJ1-2; d_call: .; clone_size: .; v_call: TRBV7-2; cdr3_nt: TGTGCCAGCAGCTTAGGTCTGGGCGGCTACACCTTC; cdr3_aa: CASSLGLGGYTF
j_call: TRBJ1-3; d_call: .; clone_size: .; v_call: TRBV28; cdr3_nt: TGTGCCAGCAGTTTACGGGGGGGAACTGGAAACACCATATATTTT; cdr3_aa: CASSLRGGTGNTIYF
j_call: TRBJ1-1; d_call: TRBD1; clone_size: few; v_call: TRBV27; cdr3_nt: TGTGCCAGCAGGGACAGGGGGCTCGAAGCTTTCTTT; cdr3_aa: CASRDRGLEAFF
j_call: TRBJ1-6; d_call: .; clone_size: .; v_call: TRBV7-9; cdr3_nt: TGTGCCAGCAGTACCGCAGCGGAGGGTTATAATTCACCCCTCCACTTT; cdr3_aa: CASSTAAEGYNSPLHF
j_call: TRBJ1-1; d_call: .; clone_size: .; v_call: TRBV19; cdr3_nt: TGTGCCAGTAGTATAGGGGGCAGATCGAACACTGAAGCTTTCTTT; cdr3_aa: CASSIGGRSNTEAFF
j_call: TRBJ1-1; d_call: .; clone_size: once; v_call: TRBV6-4; cdr3_nt: TGTGCCAGCAGGAACATTCAGGGAGGGAAAACTGAAGCTTTCTTT; cdr3_aa: CASRNIQGGKTEAFF
j_call: TRBJ1-6; d_call: .; clone_size: few; v_call: TRBV4-1; cdr3_nt: TGCGCCAGCAGCCAAGTACTTTGGAATTCACCCCTCCACTTT; cdr3_aa: CASSQVLWNSPLHF
j_call: TRBJ1-1; d_call: .; clone_size: .; v_call: TRBV28; cdr3_nt: TGTGCCAGCAGTGGGGGCCTTGAAGCTTTCTTT; cdr3_aa: CASSGGLEAFF
j_call: TRBJ1-2; d_call: TRBD1; clone_size: once; v_call: TRBV5-8; cdr3_nt: TGTGCCAGCAGCCCCAAAGTGACAGGGCCTAACTATGGCTACACCTTC; cdr3_aa: CASSPKVTGPNYGYTF
j_call: TRBJ2-3; d_call: .; clone_size: .; v_call: TRBV9; cdr3_nt: TGTGCCAGCAGCCCCCCAGCAGATACGCAGTATTTT; cdr3_aa: CASSPPADTQYF
j_call: TRBJ1-3; d_call: .; clone_size: .; v_call: TRBV19; cdr3_nt: TGTGCCAGTACCGGGAGGGACCAAAACACCATATATTTT; cdr3_aa: CASTGRDQNTIYF
j_call: TRBJ1-1; d_call: .; clone_size: .; v_call: TRBV3-1/TRBV3-2; cdr3_nt: TGTGCCAGCAGCCAAGATACCACGGCTGAAGCTTTCTTT; cdr3_aa: CASSQDTTAEAFF
j_call: TRBJ2-3; d_call: .; clone_size: .; v_call: TRBV6-5; cdr3_nt: TGTGCCATCGAGACGGGTTCGGGCACAGATACGCAGTATTTT; cdr3_aa: CAIETGSGTDTQYF
j_call: TRBJ2-3; d_call: TRBD1; clone_size: .; v_call: TRBV6-1; cdr3_nt: TGTGCCAGCAGTGGTAAACCCGGGACAGGGATTAGCACAGATACGCAGTATTTT; cdr3_aa: CASSGKPGTGISTDTQYF
j_call: TRBJ2-7; d_call: TRBD1; clone_size: .; v_call: TRBV10-2; cdr3_nt: TGCGCCAGCAGTCAATCCGGGACAGGGAACTACGAGCAGTACTTC; cdr3_aa: CASSQSGTGNYEQYF
j_call: TRBJ2-7; d_call: TRBD2; clone_size: once; v_call: TRBV3-1/TRBV3-2; cdr3_nt: TGTGCCAGCAGCCACACTAGCGGGAGGTTATCCTACGAGCAGTACTTC; cdr3_aa: CASSHTSGRLSYEQYF
j_call: TRBJ1-2; d_call: .; clone_size: .; v_call: TRBV27; cdr3_nt: TGTGCCAGCAGTTTAAATCAGTACTATGGCTACACCTTC; cdr3_aa: CASSLNQYYGYTF
j_call: TRBJ2-7; d_call: TRBD2; clone_size: .; v_call: TRBV7-2; cdr3_nt: TGTGCCAGCAGCTTAGTGGCGGGAGAGACCTACGAGCAGTACTTC; cdr3_aa: CASSLVAGETYEQYF
j_call: TRBJ1-1; d_call: .; clone_size: once; v_call: TRBV27; cdr3_nt: TGTGCCAGCAGTTCCCCCGGGACTCACACTGAAGCTTTCTTT; cdr3_aa: CASSSPGTHTEAFF
j_call: TRBJ1-5; d_call: TRBD1; clone_size: .; v_call: TRBV19; cdr3_nt: TGTGCCAGTAGTGGCCGGGACAGGGCATTTATTGGCAATCAGCCCCAGCATTTT; cdr3_aa: CASSGRDRAFIGNQPQHF
j_call: TRBJ1-1; d_call: TRBD1; clone_size: .; v_call: TRBV30; cdr3_nt: TGTGCCTGGAACAGGGGGGCGAACACTGAAGCTTTCTTT; cdr3_aa: CAWNRGANTEAFF
j_call: TRBJ1-2; d_call: TRBD1; clone_size: .; v_call: TRBV20-1; cdr3_nt: TGCAGTGCTAGTACAGGGGGCGATTATGGCTACACCTTC; cdr3_aa: CSASTGGDYGYTF
j_call: TRBJ2-1; d_call: .; clone_size: .; v_call: TRBV5-4; cdr3_nt: TGTGCCAGCAGCCCCCCAGACAGCAATGAGCAGTTCTTC; cdr3_aa: CASSPPDSNEQFF
j_call: TRBJ1-2; d_call: .; clone_size: once; v_call: TRBV6-5; cdr3_nt: TGTGCCAGCAGTTCTGGCAGAAGATTATATGGCTACACCTTC; cdr3_aa: CASSSGRRLYGYTF
j_call: TRBJ2-1; d_call: .; clone_size: .; v_call: TRBV6-4; cdr3_nt: TGTGCCAGCAGTGATTTGGGGGGTGGTACCAATGAGCAGTTCTTC; cdr3_aa: CASSDLGGGTNEQFF
j_call: TRBJ1-5; d_call: TRBD1; clone_size: .; v_call: TRBV19; cdr3_nt: TGTGCCAGCACCGGGACAGGGAGTACGCGCAATCAGCCCCAGCATTTT; cdr3_aa: CASTGTGSTRNQPQHF
j_call: TRBJ2-6; d_call: .; clone_size: once; v_call: TRBV5-4; cdr3_nt: TGTGCCAGCAGCTTGTCCTCGGTCTCTGGGGCCAACGTCCTGACTTTC; cdr3_aa: CASSLSSVSGANVLTF
j_call: TRBJ2-3; d_call: TRBD2; clone_size: .; v_call: TRBV24-1; cdr3_nt: TGTGCCACCAATCGGGGGGGCCATAGCACAGATACGCAGTATTTT; cdr3_aa: CATNRGGHSTDTQYF
j_call: TRBJ1-2; d_call: TRBD1; clone_size: .; v_call: TRBV11-2; cdr3_nt: TGTGCCAGCAGACGTACCGGGACAGGGCGCTATGGCTACACCTTC; cdr3_aa: CASRRTGTGRYGYTF
j_call: TRBJ1-1; d_call: .; clone_size: .; v_call: TRBV30; cdr3_nt: TGTGCCTGGAGTACCCAGGGGATCATGAACACTGAAGCTTTCTTT; cdr3_aa: CAWSTQGIMNTEAFF
j_call: TRBJ1-4; d_call: TRBD1; clone_size: .; v_call: TRBV15; cdr3_nt: TGTGCCACCAGCAGGGACAGGGGTGGTGGAGAAAAACTGTTTTTT; cdr3_aa: CATSRDRGGGEKLFF
j_call: TRBJ1-1; d_call: .; clone_size: .; v_call: TRBV3-1/TRBV3-2; cdr3_nt: TGTGCCAGCAGCCCCCGGGGGGGGCCCAACACTGAAGCTTTCTTT; cdr3_aa: CASSPRGGPNTEAFF
j_call: TRBJ1-1; d_call: TRBD1; clone_size: .; v_call: TRBV19; cdr3_nt: TGTGCCAGCTTCGGACAGGTTCTTGGGGCTTTCTTT; cdr3_aa: CASFGQVLGAFF
j_call: TRBJ2-7; d_call: TRBD1; clone_size: .; v_call: TRBV9; cdr3_nt: TGTGCCAGCAGCGTAGACTCGGACAGGGCCTACGAGCAGTACTTC; cdr3_aa: CASSVDSDRAYEQYF
j_call: TRBJ2-7; d_call: .; clone_size: .; v_call: TRBV4-1; cdr3_nt: TGCGCCAGCAGCCGAAGTGGCGGCTACGAGCAGTACTTC; cdr3_aa: CASSRSGGYEQYF
j_call: TRBJ2-5; d_call: TRBD2; clone_size: .; v_call: TRBV6-1; cdr3_nt: TGTGCCAGCAGTGAAGCGGTTGGGGCTAGCGGGGGTTCGGAGACCCAGTACTTC; cdr3_aa: CASSEAVGASGGSETQYF
j_call: TRBJ2-1; d_call: .; clone_size: once; v_call: TRBV6-5; cdr3_nt: TGTGCCAGCAGTAACCGACTAGTCTCCTACAATGAGCAGTTCTTC; cdr3_aa: CASSNRLVSYNEQFF